The 4 T cell receptor beta chains below come from one sample, sequenced in a study of cytomegalovirus exposure and HLA in healthy donors. The PCR ran on 60 Vbeta and 13 Jbeta primers. Clones were sequenced by immunoSEQ multiplex PCR, and TCRdb holds only the in-frame ones, with some missing. The data contain some 150,000 clones, roughly 80% of them singletons. The sequencing input was PBMCs. The receptors were gathered from a man aged 40-49 years in good health and CMV-seronegative.

The V gene is TRBV18, the J gene TRBJ1-3, with D unclear. This CDR3 spans 15 amino acids. Germline loops: CDR1 KGHSH, CDR2 LQKENI. V dropped 6 bases and J dropped 0 bases, with 12 bases sitting between them. The CDR3 DNA reads as TGTGCCAGCTCCCAAGACATCCTCTCTGGAAACACCATATATTTT. This sequence encodes CASSQDILSGNTIYF.

This clone was detected once. The chain links TRBV30 to TRBJ1-5; a weak D match, TRBD1 (5 bases). Germline CDR1 GTSNPN, CDR2 SVGIG (reference sequence). V was shortened by 2 bases and J by 9 bases, with 11 bases between the two germline ends. The CDR3 contains 12 residues. CDR3 loop: CAWSTQGRPQHF. The CDR3 coding sequence is TGTGCCTGGAGTACCCAGGGCCGGCCCCAGCATTTT.

The chain recombines TRBV11-2 with TRBJ2-5, with 8 bases identical to TRBD2. The length of the CDR3 is 16 residues. The trim removed 0 bases at V and 1 base at J, leaving 4 bases unmatched. CDR1 is SGHAT and CDR2 is FQNNGV in the germline V gene. In DNA form, the CDR3 reads TGTGCCAGCAGCTTAGAACTAGCGGTTGGCCAAGAGACCCAGTACTTC. This sequence encodes CASSLELAVGQETQYF.

V and J are TRBV20-1 and TRBJ1-2, with D perhaps matching TRBD1 (6 bases). The CDR3 is 11 residues long. V was pared by 5 bases and J by 6 bases, with 10 bases between. The germline gives CDR1 DFQATT, CDR2 SNEGSKA (reference sequence). The CDR3 coding sequence is TGCAGTGCTGGGGACAACCATGGCTACACCTTC. Protein product: CSAGDNHGYTF.